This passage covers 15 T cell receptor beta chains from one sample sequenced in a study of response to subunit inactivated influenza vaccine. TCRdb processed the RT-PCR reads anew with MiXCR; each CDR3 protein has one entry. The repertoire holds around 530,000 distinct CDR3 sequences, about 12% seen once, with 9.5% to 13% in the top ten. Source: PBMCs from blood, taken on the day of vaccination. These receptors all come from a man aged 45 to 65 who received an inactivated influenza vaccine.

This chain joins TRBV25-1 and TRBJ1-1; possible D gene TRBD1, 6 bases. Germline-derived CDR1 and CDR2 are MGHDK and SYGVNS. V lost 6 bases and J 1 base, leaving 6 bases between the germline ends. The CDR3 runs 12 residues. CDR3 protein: CASRGGNTEAFF. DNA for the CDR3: TGTGCCAGCAGAGGGGGGAACACTGAAGCTTTCTTT.

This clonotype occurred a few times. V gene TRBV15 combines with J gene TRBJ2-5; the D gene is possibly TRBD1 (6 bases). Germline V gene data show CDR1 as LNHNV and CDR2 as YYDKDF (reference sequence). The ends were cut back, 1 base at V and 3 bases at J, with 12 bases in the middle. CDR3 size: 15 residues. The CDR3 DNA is TGTGCCACCAGCAGAGTTCTCACAGGGAAAGAGACCCAGTACTTC. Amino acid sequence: CATSRVLTGKETQYF.

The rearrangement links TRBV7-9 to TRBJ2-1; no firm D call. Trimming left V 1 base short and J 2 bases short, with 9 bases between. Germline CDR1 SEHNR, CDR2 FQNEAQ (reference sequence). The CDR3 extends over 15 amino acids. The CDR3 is CASSLVGQAYNEQFF. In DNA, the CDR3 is TGTGCCAGCAGCTTAGTCGGCCAGGCCTACAATGAGCAGTTCTTC.

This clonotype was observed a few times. CDR3 DNA sequence: TGCAGCGCCCGCCCCATAGCGGGAGGTTCAGTCGAGACCCAGTACTTC. This gives the protein CSARPIAGGSVETQYF. The chain has TRBV29-1 and TRBJ2-5; TRBD2 matches at 10 bases. V shed 7 bases, J shed 5 bases, and the junction held 16 bases outside the gene matches. This CDR3 has 16 residues. Germline V gene lookup returns CDR1 SQVTM and CDR2 ANQGSEA. The whole variable domain, remainder taken from reference TRBV29-1 and TRBJ2-5, is SAVISQKPSRDICQRGTSLTIQCQVDSQVTMMFWYRQQPGQSLTLIATANQGSEATYESGFVIDKFPISRPNLTFSTLTVSNMSPEDSSIYLCSARPIAGGSVETQYFGPGTRLLVL.

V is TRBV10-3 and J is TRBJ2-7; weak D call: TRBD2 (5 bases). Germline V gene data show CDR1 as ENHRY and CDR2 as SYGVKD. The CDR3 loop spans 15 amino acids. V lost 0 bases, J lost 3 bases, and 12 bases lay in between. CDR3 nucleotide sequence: TGTGCCATCAGTGAGTCTGGAGGACCCTTCTACGAGCAGTACTTC. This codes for CAISESGGPFYEQYF.

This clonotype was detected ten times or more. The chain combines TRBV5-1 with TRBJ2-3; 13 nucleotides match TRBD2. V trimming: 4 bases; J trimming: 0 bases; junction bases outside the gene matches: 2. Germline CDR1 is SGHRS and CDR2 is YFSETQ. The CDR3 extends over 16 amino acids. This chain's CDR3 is CASSVGLAGSTDTQYF. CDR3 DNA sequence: TGCGCCAGCAGCGTGGGACTAGCGGGAAGCACAGATACGCAGTATTTT.

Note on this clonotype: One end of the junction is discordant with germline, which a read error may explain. The chain's CDR3 is CASSSVGQRGATSNF. DNA for the CDR3: TGTGCCAGCAGTTCCGTCGGGCAGCGGGGGGCTACCTCCAACTTC. The chain employs TRBV28 and TRBJ2-7, with 9 nucleotides matching TRBD2. The germline CDR1 and CDR2 sequences are MDHEN and SYDVKM. The CDR3 is 15 amino acids.

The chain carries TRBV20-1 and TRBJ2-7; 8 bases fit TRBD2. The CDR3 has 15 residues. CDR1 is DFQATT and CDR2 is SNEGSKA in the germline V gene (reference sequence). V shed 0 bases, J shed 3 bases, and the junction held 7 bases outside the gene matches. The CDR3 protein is CSARDLRGGGYEQYF. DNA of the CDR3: TGCAGTGCTAGAGATCTACGGGGGGGAGGCTACGAGCAGTACTTC.

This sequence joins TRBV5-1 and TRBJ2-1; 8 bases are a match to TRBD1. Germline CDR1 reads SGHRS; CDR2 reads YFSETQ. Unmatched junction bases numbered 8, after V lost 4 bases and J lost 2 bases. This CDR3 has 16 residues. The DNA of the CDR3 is TGCGCCAGCAGCGTCCAGGGGGCGAGTACCTACAATGAGCAGTTCTTC. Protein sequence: CASSVQGASTYNEQFF.

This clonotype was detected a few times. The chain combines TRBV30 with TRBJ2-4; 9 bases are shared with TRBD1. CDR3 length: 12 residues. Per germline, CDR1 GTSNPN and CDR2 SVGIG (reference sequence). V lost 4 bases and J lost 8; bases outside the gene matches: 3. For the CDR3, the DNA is TGTGCCTGGACCGGGACAGGGTACATTCAGTACTTC. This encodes CAWTGTGYIQYF. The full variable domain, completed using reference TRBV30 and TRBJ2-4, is SQTIHQWPATLVQPVGSPLSLECTVEGTSNPNLYWYRQAAGRGLQLLFYSVGIGQISSEVPQNLSASRPQDRQFILSSKKLLLSDSGFYLCAWTGTGYIQYFGAGTRLSVL.

The DNA for the CDR3 is TGCGCCAGCAGCTTGAACGTGGGGGCTGAAGCTTTCTTT. Translated, it gives CASSLNVGAEAFF. The genes are TRBV5-1 and TRBJ1-1, with D possibly being TRBD1 (5 bases). Looked up from germline, CDR1 is SGHRS and CDR2 is YFSETQ. V dropped 1 base and J dropped 6 bases, with 10 bases sitting between them. This CDR3 has 13 amino acids.

In DNA form, the CDR3 reads TGTGCCAGCAGTTTTGGGAAGGGCCGTTCGAAGACCCAGTACTTC. Translating it yields CASSFGKGRSKTQYF. The V and J genes are TRBV12-3 or TRBV12-4 and TRBJ2-5; D call uncertain. The V end lost 3 bases, the J end lost 6 bases, and 17 bases lay between the germline ends. The CDR3 loop spans 15 amino acids.

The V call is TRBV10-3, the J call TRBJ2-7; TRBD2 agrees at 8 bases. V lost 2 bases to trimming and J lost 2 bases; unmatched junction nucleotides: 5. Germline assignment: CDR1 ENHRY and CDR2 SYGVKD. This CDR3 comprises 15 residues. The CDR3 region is CAISERVAGPYEQYF. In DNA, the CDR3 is TGTGCCATCAGTGAGAGGGTAGCGGGGCCCTACGAGCAGTACTTC.

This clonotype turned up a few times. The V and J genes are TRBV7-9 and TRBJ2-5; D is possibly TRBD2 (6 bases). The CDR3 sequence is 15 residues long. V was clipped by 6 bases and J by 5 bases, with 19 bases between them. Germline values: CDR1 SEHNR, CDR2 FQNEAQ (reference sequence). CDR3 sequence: CASSPTVSGTETQYF. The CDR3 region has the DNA TGTGCCAGCAGTCCCACGGTATCAGGGACTGAGACCCAGTACTTC.

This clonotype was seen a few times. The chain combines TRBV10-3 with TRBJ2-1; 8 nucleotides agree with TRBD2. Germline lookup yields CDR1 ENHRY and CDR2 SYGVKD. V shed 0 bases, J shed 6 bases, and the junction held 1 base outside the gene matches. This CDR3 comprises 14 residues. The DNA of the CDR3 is TGTGCCATCAGTGAGTCAGCGGGGGCCAATGAGCAGTTCTTC. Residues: CAISESAGANEQFF.